A selection of T cell receptor beta chains follows, all from one sample in a study of shared clonotypes between healthy human individuals. Some clones are missing from TCRdb's copy, which holds only in-frame ones; the method was immunoSEQ multiplex PCR. The sample gives over a million clones, roughly 70% of which show up once; approximately 1.5% is in the top ten. Sequences were obtained from memory CD4+ T cells sorted from blood. The receptors come from a man younger than 35 in good health. CDR3s include the opening cysteine and the closing phenylalanine or tryptophan. D genes are given only for firm matches. The listing skips clone size in some rows; elsewhere it reads once, few, many or a size class.

size | D | J | V | CDR3 | DNA
many | TRBD2 | TRBJ2-5 | TRBV4-2 | CASSQELDGWGGQYF | TGTGCCAGCAGCCAAGAACTGGACGGCTGGGGGGGACAGTACTTC
- | TRBD2 | TRBJ2-3 | TRBV7-9 | CASTLKLAGDPDTQYF | TGTGCCAGCACTTTAAAACTAGCGGGAGACCCAGATACGCAGTATTTT
- | - | TRBJ1-5 | TRBV2 | CASTGLYSNQPQHF | TGTGCCAGCACTGGGCTTTATAGCAATCAGCCCCAGCATTTT
- | - | TRBJ1-1 | TRBV18 | CASSANGGENTEAFF | TGTGCCAGCTCAGCGAACGGGGGGGAAAACACTGAAGCTTTCTTT
few | - | TRBJ2-3 | TRBV5-1 | CASRFAGDTQYF | TGCGCCAGCAGATTCGCGGGGGATACGCAGTATTTT
- | - | TRBJ2-7 | TRBV5-4 | CASTRDSYSYEQYF | TGTGCCAGCACCCGGGACTCCTACTCCTACGAGCAGTACTTC
- | - | TRBJ2-5 | TRBV15 | CATSRGSRGEETQYF | TGTGCCACCAGCAGAGGCTCGAGGGGGGAAGAGACCCAGTACTTC
- | TRBD1 | TRBJ2-7 | TRBV19 | CASSIYYRGEPYEQYF | TGTGCCAGTAGTATTTACTACAGGGGGGAACCGTACGAGCAGTACTTC
- | - | TRBJ2-7 | TRBV7-8 | CASHPSGRKDGEQYF | TGTGCCAGTCATCCATCGGGAAGGAAGGATGGCGAGCAGTACTTC
once | - | TRBJ2-7 | TRBV18 | CASSLNRQAQDEQYF | TGTGCCAGCTCACTAAACAGACAGGCGCAGGACGAGCAGTACTTC
- | - | TRBJ2-7 | TRBV5-4 | CASSSGTSYEQYF | TGTGCCAGCAGCTCTGGGACTTCATACGAGCAGTACTTC
- | TRBD2 | TRBJ2-1 | TRBV2 | CASSDGLAGGQGEQFF | TGTGCCAGCAGCGACGGACTAGCGGGGGGGCAAGGTGAGCAGTTCTTC
- | - | TRBJ1-4 | TRBV6-1 | CASSGRYGAGNEKLFF | TGTGCCAGCAGTGGACGATACGGGGCAGGAAATGAAAAACTGTTTTTT
- | TRBD2 | TRBJ2-6 | TRBV10-3 | CAISESGLAGPSGANVLTF | TGTGCCATCAGTGAGTCGGGTTTAGCGGGCCCCTCTGGGGCCAACGTCCTGACTTTC
- | - | TRBJ1-5 | TRBV28 | CASSLGRGNQPQHF | TGTGCCAGCAGTTTGGGGAGGGGCAATCAGCCCCAGCATTTT
few | - | TRBJ2-4 | TRBV18 | CASSPLQGLAKNIQYF | TGTGCCAGCTCACCACTGCAGGGGCTAGCCAAAAACATTCAGTACTTC
- | - | TRBJ2-2 | TRBV9 | CASSARTLTNTGELFF | TGTGCCAGCAGCGCCCGGACTCTTACGAACACCGGGGAGCTGTTTTTT
- | TRBD2 | TRBJ2-2 | TRBV10-1 | CASSDGTSGGELFF | TGCGCCAGCAGTGACGGGACTAGCGGCGGGGAGCTGTTTTTT
- | - | TRBJ2-7 | TRBV6-1 | CASSEFEGALYEQYF | TGTGCCAGCAGTGAATTTGAGGGTGCTCTCTACGAGCAGTACTTC
- | - | TRBJ2-7 | TRBV19 | CASGDRDHEQYF | TGTGCCAGTGGTGACCGGGACCACGAGCAGTACTTC
- | - | TRBJ2-4 | TRBV5-6 | CASSLQNIQYF | TGTGCCAGCAGCTTGCAGAACATTCAGTACTTC
once | TRBD2 | TRBJ2-2 | TRBV6-6 | CASSYVAGVTGELFF | TGTGCCAGCAGTTATGTAGCGGGAGTAACCGGGGAGCTGTTTTTT
- | TRBD1 | TRBJ1-1 | TRBV6-1 | CASRRVQGGTEAFF | TGTGCCAGCAGGAGGGTGCAGGGGGGGACTGAAGCTTTCTTT
- | - | TRBJ2-7 | TRBV28 | CASSSGPTPYEQYF | TGTGCCAGCAGCTCGGGACCTACCCCGTACGAGCAGTACTTC
- | - | TRBJ1-2 | TRBV7-2 | CASSSPRIANYGYTF | TGTGCCAGCAGCTCTCCTAGAATAGCTAACTATGGCTACACCTTC
- | - | TRBJ2-7 | TRBV10-3 | CATGWGYEQYF | TGTGCCACCGGGTGGGGATACGAGCAGTACTTC
- | - | TRBJ1-2 | TRBV30 | CAWSRSGAEGYTF | TGTGCCTGGAGTAGGAGTGGAGCGGAGGGCTACACCTTC
- | - | TRBJ2-7 | TRBV30 | CAWSGDYEQYF | TGTGCCTGGTCGGGAGACTACGAGCAGTACTTC
- | TRBD1 | TRBJ1-1 | TRBV5-1 | CASSPVTGTGATEAFF | TGCGCCAGCAGCCCCGTTACCGGGACAGGGGCCACTGAAGCTTTCTTT
- | - | TRBJ1-5 | TRBV18 | CASSPLPQSNQPQHF | TGTGCCAGCTCACCGCTTCCGCAGAGCAATCAGCCCCAGCATTTT
few | TRBD1 | TRBJ2-3 | TRBV5-1 | CASSLGTGAPTQYF | TGCGCCAGCAGCTTAGGGACAGGGGCGCCTACGCAGTATTTT
- | TRBD2 | TRBJ2-1 | TRBV5-1 | CASSSGGTTQYNEQFF | TGCGCCAGCAGCTCGGGAGGGACAACCCAATACAATGAGCAGTTCTTC
- | - | TRBJ2-3 | TRBV4-3 | CASSQGGPGTQWPDTQYF | TGCGCCAGCAGCCAAGGGGGTCCCGGGACCCAATGGCCCGATACGCAGTATTTT
- | TRBD2 | TRBJ2-5 | TRBV7-7 | CASSRDPSGRSETQYF | TGTGCTAGCAGCCGAGACCCAAGCGGGAGATCGGAGACCCAGTACTTC
- | TRBD1 | TRBJ1-1 | TRBV25-1 | CASEGTEVSTEAFF | TGTGCCAGCGAGGGGACAGAGGTCTCCACTGAAGCTTTCTTT
- | TRBD1 | TRBJ2-3 | TRBV11-3 | CASSTGQQDTQYF | TGTGCCAGCAGCACGGGACAGCAAGATACGCAGTATTTT
- | - | TRBJ2-5 | TRBV30 | CAWSVARETQYF | TGTGCCTGGAGTGTAGCGCGGGAGACCCAGTACTTC
- | TRBD2 | TRBJ2-3 | TRBV7-2 | CASSLQTSGTDTQYF | TGTGCCAGCAGCTTACAGACTAGCGGCACAGATACGCAGTATTTT
- | - | TRBJ1-6 | TRBV19 | CASRSTRASNRGSPLHF | TGTGCCAGTAGATCAACGCGGGCCTCTAATAGGGGATCACCCCTCCACTTT
- | - | TRBJ2-3 | TRBV4-1 | CASSQESRGATSQYF | TGCGCCAGCAGCCAAGAATCGAGGGGCGCCACGTCGCAGTATTTT
once | TRBD2 | TRBJ2-1 | TRBV6-6 | CASSYPGGGQGEQFF | TGTGCCAGCAGTTACCCCGGGGGGGGGCAAGGTGAGCAGTTCTTC
- | - | TRBJ1-2 | TRBV19 | CASSSRATTSGYTF | TGTGCCAGTAGTAGCCGGGCAACGACTTCGGGCTACACCTTC
- | TRBD1 | TRBJ2-2 | TRBV6-6 | CAIRQGMNTGELFF | TGTGCCATCAGACAGGGAATGAACACCGGGGAGCTGTTTTTT